The clone carrying this T cell receptor beta chain was recorded only once. The data belong to a study of cytomegalovirus exposure and HLA in healthy donors. The CDR3 length is 14 residues. Germline V CDR1 and CDR2: GTSNPN, SVGIG (reference sequence). Trimming removed 4 bases from V and 1 base from J, with 14 bases in between. The PCR made use of 60 Vbeta and 13 Jbeta primers. Libraries were prepared by immunoSEQ multiplex PCR; TCRdb keeps only in-frame clonotypes and omits some of them. The table shows more than 100,000 clones, with around 77% occurring only once. The specimen was PBMCs. This chain uses TRBV30 with TRBJ2-7; no clear D. The TCR originated in a woman in her sixties or seventies in good health and CMV-seronegative. The CDR3 is CAWTLPRVSYEQYF. CDR3 bases: TGTGCCTGGACCCTTCCCCGGGTGTCCTACGAGCAGTACTTC.